The rows below give T cell receptor beta chains drawn from one sample of a study of tumor-infiltrating lymphocytes in localized non-small cell lung cancer. The method was immunoSEQ multiplex PCR; TCRdb's version includes in-frame clones alone and lacks a portion of them. The table includes roughly 16,000 clones, around 72% detected once. The sequenced sample was lung tumor tissue. These receptor sequences come from a human donor with non-small cell lung cancer. Both conserved end residues are part of each CDR3. Fields, in order: clone size, D gene, V gene, J gene, CDR3 DNA, CDR3 protein. A D gene is named only where the DNA matches it firmly. Clone size appears in some rows only: once, few, many, or a class for an expanded clone.

clone_size: NA
d_call: NA
v_call: TRBV7-3
j_call: TRBJ2-3
cdr3_nt: TGTGCCAGCAGCTGGGGAGACTGGGGTACGCAGTATTTT
cdr3_aa: CASSWGDWGTQYF

clone_size: NA
d_call: NA
v_call: TRBV4-1
j_call: TRBJ2-5
cdr3_nt: TGCGCCAGCAGCCAAGAGGGAAGCCACCAGTACTTC
cdr3_aa: CASSQEGSHQYF

clone_size: NA
d_call: NA
v_call: TRBV7-8
j_call: TRBJ2-1
cdr3_nt: TGTGCCAGCAGCCCCCCATTAGTGGGACGGATCAATGAGCAGTTCTTC
cdr3_aa: CASSPPLVGRINEQFF

clone_size: NA
d_call: NA
v_call: TRBV10-3
j_call: TRBJ2-7
cdr3_nt: TGTGCCGGCGGGCGGGTGGGCGAGCAGTACTTC
cdr3_aa: CAGGRVGEQYF

clone_size: NA
d_call: NA
v_call: TRBV4-2
j_call: TRBJ2-7
cdr3_nt: TGTGCCAGCAGCCGACAGGGGGCCTCTAGCGGGAGTTGGTTACGGGTGAGGGAGCAGTACTTC
cdr3_aa: CASSRQGASSGSWLRVREQYF

clone_size: once
d_call: NA
v_call: TRBV20-1
j_call: TRBJ1-1
cdr3_nt: TGCAGTGCTAGAAAACAAGTTGAAGCTTTCTTT
cdr3_aa: CSARKQVEAFF

clone_size: NA
d_call: NA
v_call: TRBV21-1
j_call: TRBJ1-3
cdr3_nt: TGTGCCAGCAGCAGATACGGGGACAGGGGTTCCGGAAACACCATATATTTT
cdr3_aa: CASSRYGDRGSGNTIYF

clone_size: NA
d_call: NA
v_call: TRBV7-2
j_call: TRBJ1-5
cdr3_nt: TGTGCCAGCAAACAGGTTCCTAATAGCAATCAGCCCCAGCATTTT
cdr3_aa: CASKQVPNSNQPQHF

clone_size: NA
d_call: TRBD2
v_call: TRBV19
j_call: TRBJ2-2
cdr3_nt: TGTGCCAGTAGTGCTTTCGGGGGGTACAACACCGGGGAGCTGTTTTTT
cdr3_aa: CASSAFGGYNTGELFF

clone_size: NA
d_call: NA
v_call: TRBV2
j_call: TRBJ2-7
cdr3_nt: TGTGCCAGCTTGGGACTGCGCTCCTACGAGCAGTACTTC
cdr3_aa: CASLGLRSYEQYF

clone_size: NA
d_call: TRBD1
v_call: TRBV4-2
j_call: TRBJ2-7
cdr3_nt: TGTGCCAGCAGCCAAGAGGGGGACAGGGGCGACGAGCAGTACTTC
cdr3_aa: CASSQEGDRGDEQYF

clone_size: NA
d_call: NA
v_call: TRBV28
j_call: TRBJ1-2
cdr3_nt: TGTGCCAGCAGTGCTCGACAGCTCCTCTATGGCTACACCTTC
cdr3_aa: CASSARQLLYGYTF

clone_size: NA
d_call: TRBD1
v_call: TRBV2
j_call: TRBJ1-5
cdr3_nt: TGTGCCAGCAGGGGGACAGGGTTTGTTCAGCCCCAGCATTTT
cdr3_aa: CASRGTGFVQPQHF

clone_size: NA
d_call: NA
v_call: TRBV28
j_call: TRBJ1-2
cdr3_nt: TGTGCCAGCAGTGACAGTAACTATGGCTACACCTTC
cdr3_aa: CASSDSNYGYTF

clone_size: NA
d_call: NA
v_call: TRBV19
j_call: TRBJ1-5
cdr3_nt: TGTGCCAGTAGTATATCCTCCCTTTATTCGCCCCAGCATTTT
cdr3_aa: CASSISSLYSPQHF

clone_size: few
d_call: NA
v_call: TRBV19
j_call: TRBJ2-6
cdr3_nt: TGTGCCAGTAGTATAGGAAGGACTTCTGGGGCCAACGTCCTGACTTTC
cdr3_aa: CASSIGRTSGANVLTF

clone_size: NA
d_call: NA
v_call: TRBV5-1
j_call: TRBJ2-7
cdr3_nt: TGCGCCAGCAGCTTGGACGCGGGCTCCTACGAGCAGTACTTC
cdr3_aa: CASSLDAGSYEQYF

clone_size: NA
d_call: NA
v_call: TRBV27
j_call: TRBJ2-3
cdr3_nt: TGTGCCAGCAGTTCGGGACAACCCGGCACAGATACGCAGTATTTT
cdr3_aa: CASSSGQPGTDTQYF